These 24 T cell receptor beta chains came from one sample sequenced in a study of spatial heterogeneity in lung cancer. Study outcomes and limitations: Tumoral mutation counts were tracked by counts of expanded intratumoral alpha and beta TCRs.

These receptors have no identified antigens. Noted time point: sample taken at primary tumor resection. TCRdb reprocessed the 5' RACE reads via MiXCR and lists one record per CDR3 protein. The sample has roughly 5,700 distinct CDR3 sequences; roughly 8% are singletons. This specimen consisted of lung tumor tissue, obtained at surgery. The receptor source for this set is a female donor with early-stage non-small cell lung cancer.

In this sample, this clonotype turned up many times. The genes are TRBV5-1 and TRBJ2-2, with 7 bases identical to TRBD2. V was clipped by 4 bases and J by 1 base; unmatched bases: 7. In germline, CDR1 is SGHRS, CDR2 YFSETQ. CDR3 length equals 16 residues. The CDR3 bases are TGCGCCAGCAGCCCCAGAGTAGCGGGGAACACCGGGGAGCTGTTTTTT. The encoded protein is CASSPRVAGNTGELFF. Combining the CDR3 with reference TRBV5-1 and TRBJ2-2 gives the whole variable domain KAGVTQTPRYLIKTRGQQVTLSCSPISGHRSVSWYQQTPGQGLQFLFEYFSETQRNKGNFPGRFSGRQFSNSRSEMNVSTLELGDSALYLCASSPRVAGNTGELFFGEGSRLTVL.

In its sample, this clonotype was seen many times. The chain uses TRBV7-2 and TRBJ2-2; no reliable D call. From germline, CDR1 is SGHTA and CDR2 FQGNSA. The ends were cut back, 3 bases at V and 5 bases at J, with 13 bases in the middle. The CDR3 length is 15 residues. Here the CDR3 DNA reads TGTGCCAGCAGCTTGGGGATATTGAGGACCGGGGAGCTGTTTTTT. Protein sequence: CASSLGILRTGELFF.

This clonotype was detected many times. The chain joins TRBV28 to TRBJ1-2; possibly TRBD1 for D (5 bases). Per the germline V gene, CDR1 is MDHEN and CDR2 is SYDVKM. The CDR3 runs 13 residues. The V and J ends lost 7 bases and 5 bases respectively, with 14 bases between them. The chain's CDR3 is CASTAGTDYGYTF. The CDR3 nucleotides read TGTGCCAGCACTGCCGGGACGGATTATGGCTACACCTTC.

In the case of this clonotype: A much larger clone sits a single nucleotide away, making a read error possible. The rearrangement links TRBV9 to TRBJ2-5, with D possibly TRBD2 on 5 matching bases. CDR1 is SGDLS and CDR2 is YYNGEE in the germline V gene. This CDR3 has 14 residues. CDR3 DNA sequence: TGTGCCAGCAGCGTAGCGGGGTACGGAGAGACCCTGTACTTC. Translating gives CASSVAGYGETLYF.

Ten or more counts support this clonotype. The V and J genes are TRBV4-3 and TRBJ2-3; TRBD1 is a possible D gene (7 bases). The CDR3 loop spans 17 amino acids. Germline-derived CDR1 and CDR2 are LGHNA and YSLEER. The V end was cut by 2 bases, the J end by 4 bases, with 19 bases between. The CDR3 DNA reads as TGCGCCAGCAGCCAATGGCGGGACAGCCATACTCCAGATACGCAGTATTTT. As protein: CASSQWRDSHTPDTQYF.

This clonotype was picked up many times. The chain couples TRBV10-3 to TRBJ2-3, with D uncertain. Germline assignment: CDR1 ENHRY and CDR2 SYGVKD. Trimming took off 4 bases at V and 6 bases at J, with 8 bases between the two ends. The CDR3 is made up of 12 amino acids. The CDR3 loop reads CAISADKDTQYF. The CDR3 DNA reads TGTGCCATCAGTGCCGACAAGGATACGCAGTATTTT.

This clonotype was recorded at least ten times. This chain joins TRBV12-3 or TRBV12-4 and TRBJ2-1; 11 bases are a match to TRBD2. V was pared by 2 bases and J by 6 bases, with 3 bases of the junction left unmatched. The length of the CDR3 is 15 residues. This chain's CDR3 is CASSLLGLAGNEQFF. As DNA, the CDR3 is TGTGCCAGCAGTTTATTAGGACTAGCGGGCAATGAGCAGTTCTTC.

There are many counts of this clonotype. The chain joins TRBV11-2 to TRBJ2-7; the D call may be TRBD1 or TRBD2 (5 bases each). The V end was cut by 3 bases, the J end by 4 bases, with 10 bases between. Germline V gene lookup returns CDR1 SGHAT and CDR2 FQNNGV. The CDR3 totals 13 residues. This chain's CDR3 is CASSFPGRYEQYF. Written as DNA, the CDR3 is TGTGCCAGCAGCTTTCCAGGGAGATACGAGCAGTACTTC.

This clonotype is categorized as medium-sized. The chain couples TRBV12-3 or TRBV12-4 to TRBJ2-3, with unresolved D. The length of the CDR3 is 11 residues. V was pared by 5 bases and J by 4 bases, with 4 bases between. The CDR3 bases are TGTGCCAGCAGTCCCTCAGATACGCAGTATTTT. This translates into CASSPSDTQYF.

The rearrangement uses TRBV4-2 and TRBJ1-5, with D possibly being TRBD1 (5 bases). The CDR3 loop spans 13 amino acids. Trimming took off 1 base at V and 5 bases at J, with 6 bases between the two ends. Per the germline V gene, CDR1 is LGHNA and CDR2 is YNFKEQ. DNA of the CDR3: TGTGCCAGCAGCCAAGGGGGGGATCAGCCCCAGCATTTT. Residues: CASSQGGDQPQHF.

This clonotype occurred many times. The chain links TRBV29-1 to TRBJ2-3; unclear D gene. The V end was cut by 2 bases, the J end by 4 bases, with 10 bases between. The CDR3 consists of 13 residues. Germline CDR1 is SQVTM and CDR2 is ANQGSEA. CDR3 protein: CSVEWQLSDTQYF. CDR3 coding DNA: TGCAGCGTTGAATGGCAGCTGTCAGATACGCAGTATTTT.

This clonotype appeared many times. The DNA of the CDR3 is TGTGCCAGCAGTGATGGGAGAGCAGGAGATAACTATGGCTACACCTTC. Translating gives CASSDGRAGDNYGYTF. The chain carries TRBV2 and TRBJ1-2; unclear D gene. This CDR3 is 16 amino acids long. Germline values: CDR1 SNHLY, CDR2 FYNNEI. The V gene lost 3 bases and the J gene lost 1 base, with 15 bases spanning the gap.

This clonotype was counted at least ten times. The V call is TRBV7-8, the J call TRBJ2-3; TRBD1 aligns across 10 bases. Per the germline V gene, CDR1 is SGHVS and CDR2 is FQNEAQ. The CDR3 runs to 17 residues. V lost 5 bases, J lost 2 bases, and 10 bases stayed unmatched. CDR3 nucleotide sequence: TGTGCCAGCAGCCCAAGACCGGGACAGGGGATCACAGATACGCAGTATTTT. As protein: CASSPRPGQGITDTQYF.

This clonotype occurred many times. The CDR3 sequence is CASSSGTDSGNTIYF. Here the CDR3 DNA reads TGTGCCAGCAGCTCCGGGACTGACTCTGGAAACACCATATATTTT. This chain uses TRBV7-2 with TRBJ1-3, with D perhaps TRBD1 (5 bases). V was trimmed by 4 bases and J by 0 bases, leaving 10 bases between them. This CDR3 is 15 amino acids long. Germline assignment: CDR1 SGHTA and CDR2 FQGNSA.

V gene TRBV20-1 combines with J gene TRBJ2-5; 14 bases are a match to TRBD2. CDR1 is DFQATT and CDR2 is SNEGSKA in the germline V gene (reference sequence). This CDR3 contains 19 residues. Trimming took 1 base from V and 3 from J; bases not matched to a gene: 13. CDR3: CSARGGPGLAGGFEETQYF. In DNA form, the CDR3 reads TGCAGTGCTAGAGGAGGCCCTGGACTAGCGGGAGGTTTTGAAGAGACCCAGTACTTC.

This clonotype was counted many times. The chain is built from TRBV7-2 and TRBJ2-7; D possibly corresponds to TRBD2 (6 bases). Trimming pared 1 base from V and 0 bases from J, leaving 10 bases between. The CDR3 has 15 residues. CDR1 SGHTA and CDR2 FQGNSA come from the germline V gene. The CDR3 region is CASSLVLDYSYEQYF. The DNA of the CDR3 is TGTGCCAGCAGCTTAGTTTTGGACTACTCCTACGAGCAGTACTTC.

In this sample, this clonotype turned up many times. The chain carries TRBV2 and TRBJ2-3; 10 positions agree with TRBD2. The CDR3 runs to 15 residues. Germline values: CDR1 SNHLY, CDR2 FYNNEI. The V segment lost 4 bases and the J segment 6 bases; nucleotides outside the gene matches: 7. CDR3 DNA sequence: TGTGCCAGCAGTGCCCAACTAGCGGGATCCGATACGCAGTATTTT. It encodes CASSAQLAGSDTQYF. The full variable domain, rest sourced from reference TRBV2 and TRBJ2-3, is EPEVTQTPSHQVTQMGQEVILRCVPISNHLYFYWYRQILGQKVEFLVSFYNNEISEKSEIFDDQFSVERPDGSNFTLKIRSTKLEDSAMYFCASSAQLAGSDTQYFGPGTRLTVL.

This clonotype showed up just a few times. The rearrangement joins TRBV7-9 to TRBJ1-2; TRBD1 might be the D (5 bases). Germline assignment: CDR1 SEHNR and CDR2 FQNEAQ (reference sequence). The CDR3 runs to 14 residues. Trimming stripped 1 base from V and 4 bases from J, with 10 bases between. The CDR3 nucleotides are TGTGCCAGCAGCTTAGTTGGCAGGGCCTATGGCTACACCTTC. It specifies CASSLVGRAYGYTF.

This clonotype is medium-sized (0.01 to 0.1%). The chain couples TRBV20-1 to TRBJ2-7; D possibly corresponds to TRBD1 (5 bases). This CDR3 spans 11 amino acids. V was pared by 1 base and J by 4 bases, with 5 bases between. Germline values: CDR1 DFQATT, CDR2 SNEGSKA (reference sequence). CDR3 DNA: TGCAGTGCTAGAGCAGGGTACGAGCAGTACTTC. Protein product: CSARAGYEQYF.

This clonotype was found a few times. This chain uses TRBV7-2 with TRBJ2-7; D is ambiguous. Germline loops: CDR1 SGHTA, CDR2 FQGNSA. The CDR3 is 13 amino acids. The V and J ends lost 0 bases and 3 bases respectively, with 6 bases between them. This CDR3 reads CASSLARDYEQYF. The CDR3 nucleotides are TGTGCCAGCAGCTTAGCGCGTGACTACGAGCAGTACTTC.

In this sample, this clonotype is medium-sized. This chain uses TRBV5-1 with TRBJ1-6, with D possibly being TRBD1 (5 bases). Germline CDR1 and CDR2: SGHRS and YFSETQ. The CDR3 covers 15 residues. The V end lost 4 bases, the J end lost 0 bases, and 8 bases lay between the germline ends. The CDR3: CASSGGNSYNSPLHF. CDR3 DNA sequence: TGCGCCAGCAGCGGGGGTAACTCCTATAATTCACCCCTCCACTTT.

This clonotype is medium-sized by share. The CDR3 coding sequence is TGTGCCTGGAGTACCCCCCGGACTAGCGGCACCTACGAGCAGTACTTC. It specifies CAWSTPRTSGTYEQYF. This rearrangement joins TRBV30 to TRBJ2-7; TRBD2 matches 10 bases. Germline loops: CDR1 GTSNPN, CDR2 SVGIG (reference sequence). The CDR3 extends over 16 amino acids. V lost 2 bases, J lost 2 bases, and 9 bases stayed unmatched.

This clonotype was seen many times. The CDR3 loop reads CASSESSNYGYTF. In DNA, the CDR3 is TGTGCCAGCAGTGAAAGTTCTAACTATGGCTACACCTTC. V and J are TRBV2 and TRBJ1-2; unclear D gene. Trimming pared 2 bases from V and 0 bases from J, leaving 4 bases between. This CDR3 is 13 amino acids long. CDR1 and CDR2 from the germline V gene are SNHLY and FYNNEI.

There are a few counts of this clonotype. The V and J genes are TRBV30 and TRBJ2-2, with 10 bases aligning to TRBD2. Trimming cost V 5 bases and J 0 bases; bases outside gene matches: 6. Germline lookup yields CDR1 GTSNPN and CDR2 SVGIG (reference sequence). The CDR3 is 16 residues long. CDR3 sequence: CAWAPGLASNTGELFF. Here the CDR3 DNA reads TGTGCCTGGGCCCCGGGACTAGCGTCGAACACCGGGGAGCTGTTTTTT. The entire variable domain, with the rest obtained from reference TRBV30 and TRBJ2-2, is as follows: SQTIHQWPATLVQPVGSPLSLECTVEGTSNPNLYWYRQAAGRGLQLLFYSVGIGQISSEVPQNLSASRPQDRQFILSSKKLLLSDSGFYLCAWAPGLASNTGELFFGEGSRLTVL.